These 6 T cell receptor beta chains originate from one sample sequenced in a study of beta chain features in type 1 diabetes. Every bit of the isolated RNA underwent reverse transcription, so sequencing read expressed TCRB transcripts. Generated by immunoSEQ multiplex PCR, the TCRdb table keeps only in-frame clones and is missing some. Of 390,000 or so clones listed, about 15% were seen once; the top ten hold roughly 0.035%. The sequenced material came from naive CD4+ T cells from blood. Source of these receptors: a man between 25 and 39 years old in good health.

A few counts support this clone. V is TRBV29-1 and J is TRBJ1-2, with no clear D. The CDR3 contains 15 residues. The ends were cut back, 0 bases at V and 3 bases at J, with 14 bases in the middle. Germline values: CDR1 SQVTM, CDR2 ANQGSEA. CDR3 DNA sequence: TGCAGCGTTGAAGACCCGGTGGGGAGGCACTATGGCTACACCTTC. It encodes CSVEDPVGRHYGYTF.

This sequence joins TRBV19 and TRBJ1-6, with D uncertain. V lost 5 bases to trimming and J lost 7 bases, with 12 bases between them. This CDR3 is built from 14 residues. Germline-derived CDR1 and CDR2 are LNHDA and SQIVND (reference sequence). This chain's CDR3 is CASSPLGRNSPLHF. CDR3 coding DNA: TGTGCCAGTAGTCCACTAGGGCGGAATTCACCCCTCCACTTT.

The V and J genes are TRBV6-5 and TRBJ2-7; the match to TRBD1 covers 7 bases. V lost 8 bases, J lost 2 bases, and 6 bases stayed unmatched. The CDR3 is made up of 13 amino acids. CDR1 is MNHEY, CDR2 SVGAGI, per germline. CDR3 loop: CASQDRNTYEQYF. CDR3 bases: TGTGCCAGCCAGGACAGGAACACCTACGAGCAGTACTTC.

As to this clone: A read error may produce the germline difference seen at one junction end. The V gene is TRBV25-1, the J gene TRBJ2-3, with no clear D. CDR1 and CDR2 (germline): MGHDK, SYGVNS. This CDR3 spans 9 amino acids. For the CDR3, the DNA is TGTGCCAGCAGAGGACCAGAAGGTTTT. It translates to CASRGPEGF. The variable domain in full, completed from reference TRBV25-1 and TRBJ2-3, reads EADIYQTPRYLVIGTGKKITLECSQTMGHDKMYWYQQDPGMELHLIHYSYGVNSTEKGDLSSESTVSRIRTEHFPLTLESARPSHTSQYLCASRGPEGFGPGTRLTVL.

The rearrangement uses TRBV4-3 and TRBJ2-4; 7 positions agree with TRBD2. V lost 0 bases and J lost 6; bases outside the gene matches: 5. Looked up from germline, CDR1 is LGHNA and CDR2 is YSLEER. The CDR3 length is 15 residues. CDR3 coding DNA: TGCGCCAGCAGCCAAGATGTGTCGGGAGGAAACATTCAGTACTTC. This codes for CASSQDVSGGNIQYF.

This clone was counted between two and nine times. V is TRBV25-1 and J is TRBJ2-5; no reliable D call. This CDR3 contains 15 residues. Trimming removed 4 bases from V and 7 bases from J, with 19 bases in between. CDR1 is MGHDK and CDR2 is SYGVNS in the germline V gene. As DNA, the CDR3 is TGTGCCAGCAGTGGGAGAAGTAGCCCGCAGGCGACCCAGTACTTC. It specifies CASSGRSSPQATQYF.